This T cell receptor (beta chain) was recorded in a study of cytomegalovirus exposure and HLA in healthy donors. On this clone itself: Its specificity is not known.

CDR3 length: 14 amino acids. Germline values: CDR1 SGHRS, CDR2 YFSETQ. The ends lost 4 bases at V and 7 bases at J; junction bases unmatched: 8. PCR was performed using 60 Vbeta and 13 Jbeta primers. Libraries were prepared by immunoSEQ multiplex PCR; TCRdb keeps only in-frame clonotypes and omits some of them. The sample totals some 150,000 clones; its top ten clones hold about 0.79%. Study-level points and caveats: The dataset shows that most TCR sequences were rare, while some public TCRs occurred in many donors. Links to common viral pathogens appeared, in a later analysis, for several of the most significant clusters. Association of a missense DCLRE1C variant with TCR beta V- and J-gene trimming was reported in a later analysis.

The V and J genes are TRBV5-1 and TRBJ2-1, with 7 nucleotides matching TRBD2. The sequenced material came from PBMCs. This TCR was recovered from a woman between 18 and 29 years old in good health and CMV-seropositive. CDR3 sequence (DNA): TGCGCCAGCAGCGCTGTAGCGGGTTTGAATGAGCAGTTCTTC. Translation gives CASSAVAGLNEQFF.